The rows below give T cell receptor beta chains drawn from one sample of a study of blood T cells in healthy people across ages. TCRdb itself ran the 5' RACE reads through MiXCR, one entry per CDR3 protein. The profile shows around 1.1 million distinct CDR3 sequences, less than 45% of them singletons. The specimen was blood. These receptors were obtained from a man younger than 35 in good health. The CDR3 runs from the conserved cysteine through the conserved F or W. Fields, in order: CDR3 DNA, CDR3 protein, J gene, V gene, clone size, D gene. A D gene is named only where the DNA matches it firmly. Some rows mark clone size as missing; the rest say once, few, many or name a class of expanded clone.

TGTGCCTGGAGTGCCTTAGGACAGGGGCACACTGAAGCTTTCTTT CAWSALGQGHTEAFF TRBJ1-1 TRBV30 once TRBD1
TGCGCCAGCAGCCAACAAACGGTGTTGGGCGGAAGCACAGATACGCAGTATTTT CASSQQTVLGGSTDTQYF TRBJ2-3 TRBV4-3 . .
TGTGCCAGCATCCCAGGAGGGGGTTCAAGCTATGGCTACACCTTC CASIPGGGSSYGYTF TRBJ1-2 TRBV7-2 few .
TGCGCCAGCAGCTTGGCCTTATATGGAGGCGAGCAGTACTTC CASSLALYGGEQYF TRBJ2-7 TRBV5-1 . .
TGCAGTGCTAGAGGTGCAAGGTTAGCGGGGCCGAGCTCCTACGAGCAGTACTTC CSARGARLAGPSSYEQYF TRBJ2-7 TRBV20-1 few TRBD2
TGCAGCGTTAACCGGGCCAATGAGCAGTACTTC CSVNRANEQYF TRBJ2-7 TRBV29-1 . .
TGTGCCAGCAGTTACTCTACGGCAGATAATGAAAAACTGTTTTTT CASSYSTADNEKLFF TRBJ1-4 TRBV6-6 few .
TGTGCCAGCAGTTTATCGGGACAGGGGTTAGGGGCCAACGTCCTGACTTTC CASSLSGQGLGANVLTF TRBJ2-6 TRBV27 . TRBD1
TGTACCATCAGCAGGACTAGCGGGGGGGAACAGTTCTTC CTISRTSGGEQFF TRBJ2-1 TRBV10-3 . TRBD2
TGCGCCAGCAGCGATGGGACGTCAGATACGCAGTATTTT CASSDGTSDTQYF TRBJ2-3 TRBV5-1 . .